This T cell receptor (beta chain) originates from a study of naive and memory T cell subsets. General observations from the study: Possibly reflecting memory cells re-expressing CD45RA, a few larger clonotypes occurred in naive repertoires, especially CD8. RNA-based TCR counts may shift with T cell activation and differentiation.

This clonotype was detected many times. Its target is not known. The beta constant-region primer was an equimolar mix of two oligonucleotides covering TRBC1 and TRBC2. Nested alpha and beta constant-region primers with the SP2 primer drove four PCR rounds on ligated cDNA. MiXCR, applied by TCRdb to the UMI-ligation and nested PCR reads, yields one record per CDR3 protein. Here the sample spans tens of thousands of distinct CDR3 sequences, 11% being singletons. Germline V gives CDR1 SGHTA, CDR2 FQGNSA. V was clipped by 5 bases and J by 1 base; unmatched bases: 6. This CDR3 has 17 residues. The specimen sequenced was naive CD4+ T cells from blood. The clonotype was recovered from a human donor in good health. The J gene is TRBJ2-3, the V gene TRBV7-2; 13 nucleotides match TRBD2. CDR3 DNA: TGTGCCAGCAGCCCCTCCGGACTAGCGGGGGGCACAGATACGCAGTATTTT. The encoded protein is CASSPSGLAGGTDTQYF. The full variable domain, its missing parts supplied by reference TRBV7-2 and TRBJ2-3, is GAGVSQSPSNKVTEKGKDVELRCDPISGHTALYWYRQSLGQGLEFLIYFQGNSAPDKSGLPSDRFSAERTGGSVSTLTIQRTQQEDSAVYLCASSPSGLAGGTDTQYFGPGTRLTVL.